Following are 19 T cell receptor beta chains from one sample sequenced in a study of cytomegalovirus exposure and HLA in healthy donors. The PCR used 60 Vbeta and 13 Jbeta primers. Sequencing was performed with immunoSEQ multiplex PCR; in TCRdb, only in-frame clones are kept and a portion is missing. The sample has 150,000 to 200,000 clones, about 79% seen once. The specimen sequenced was PBMCs. The receptors were sampled from a middle-aged man in good health and CMV-seropositive.

The gene calls are TRBV2 and TRBJ2-1, with 12 positions matching TRBD2. J lost 4 bases, V lost 6 bases, and 10 bases had no gene match. This CDR3 spans 17 amino acids. Looked up from germline, CDR1 is SNHLY and CDR2 is FYNNEI. CDR3 sequence reads: CASRGPPGTSGYNEQFF. DNA for the CDR3: TGTGCCAGCAGAGGACCTCCCGGGACTAGCGGGTACAATGAGCAGTTCTTC.

The chain uses TRBV7-3 and TRBJ1-2; 8 bases agree with TRBD1. The CDR3 sequence is 15 residues long. The V and J ends lost 3 bases and 0 bases, in that order; junction bases with no gene match: 3. The V gene's germline CDR1 is SGHTA and CDR2 FQGTGA. The CDR3 is CASSFGTGANYGYTF. As DNA, the CDR3 is TGTGCCAGCAGCTTCGGGACAGGAGCTAACTATGGCTACACCTTC. Full variable domain (missing parts from reference TRBV7-3 and TRBJ1-2): GAGVSQTPSNKVTEKGKYVELRCDPISGHTALYWYRQSLGQGPEFLIYFQGTGAADDSGLPNDRFFAVRPEGSVSTLKIQRTERGDSAVYLCASSFGTGANYGYTFGSGTRLTVV.

The J gene is TRBJ2-2, the V gene TRBV18, with D unclear. Germline V gene data show CDR1 as KGHSH and CDR2 as LQKENI. V dropped 4 bases and J dropped 0 bases, with 9 bases sitting between them. The CDR3 runs to 15 residues. The CDR3 protein is CASSLHTANTGELFF. CDR3 coding DNA: TGTGCCAGCTCACTACACACAGCGAACACCGGGGAGCTGTTTTTT.

The chain is built from TRBV5-1 and TRBJ2-7, with 7 positions matching TRBD1. Germline CDR1 and CDR2: SGHRS and YFSETQ. The V gene end was trimmed by 2 bases and the J gene end by 3 bases; junction bases not matched to a gene: 2. The CDR3 extends over 13 amino acids. In nucleotides, the CDR3 is TGCGCCAGCAGCTTTACAGGGGACTACGAGCAGTACTTC. It encodes CASSFTGDYEQYF.

The chain employs TRBV15 and TRBJ2-7; TRBD1 aligns across 7 bases. Unmatched junction bases numbered 11, after V lost 0 bases and J lost 9 bases. This CDR3 is built from 15 residues. CDR1 LNHNV and CDR2 YYDKDF come from the germline V gene (reference sequence). CDR3 bases: TGTGCCACCAGCAGAGATAGGGCAGGGGGAGACGCGCAGTACTTC. Translating it yields CATSRDRAGGDAQYF. Drawing the rest from reference TRBV15 and TRBJ2-7, the complete variable domain is DAMVIQNPRYQVTQFGKPVTLSCSQTLNHNVMYWYQQKSSQAPKLLFHYYDKDFNNEADTPDNFQSRRPNTSFCFLDIRSPGLGDTAMYLCATSRDRAGGDAQYFGPGTRLTVT.

CDR3 amino acids: CASSVQGNTEAFF. The CDR3 DNA reads as TGTGCCAGCAGTGTTCAGGGGAACACTGAAGCTTTCTTT. The rearrangement links TRBV2 to TRBJ1-1, with D possibly matching TRBD1 (5 bases). The CDR3 loop spans 13 amino acids. Looked up from germline, CDR1 is SNHLY and CDR2 is FYNNEI. V dropped 4 bases and J dropped 1 base, with 7 bases sitting between them.

The V and J genes are TRBV6-1 and TRBJ1-4; 8 bases line up with TRBD1. Germline CDR1 MNHNS, CDR2 SASEGT. After removal of 4 bases from V and 3 bases from J, the junction contained 10 bases not matched to a gene. The CDR3 extends over 17 amino acids. The CDR3: CASSGRQGIAANEKLFF. The CDR3 DNA reads TGTGCCAGCAGTGGGAGACAGGGGATTGCAGCTAATGAAAAACTGTTTTTT.

The V call is TRBV7-9, the J call TRBJ1-2; 7 bases line up with TRBD1. The CDR3 totals 14 residues. Germline CDR1 reads SEHNR; CDR2 reads FQNEAQ (reference sequence). Germline trimming cut 4 bases from V and 4 bases from J; bases unmatched to any gene: 6. CDR3 sequence reads: CASSSDREPYGYTF. Here the CDR3 DNA reads TGTGCCAGCAGCTCCGACAGGGAACCCTATGGCTACACCTTC.

The V gene is TRBV13, the J gene TRBJ2-2; perhaps TRBD2 as D (7 bases). Trimming shortened V by 6 bases and J by 2 bases, and 16 bases separated the two germline ends. CDR3 length: 16 amino acids. Germline loops: CDR1 PRHDT, CDR2 FYEKMQ (reference sequence). The CDR3 spells CASSHRAGANTGELFF. CDR3 in DNA: TGTGCCAGCAGTCACAGGGCGGGAGCTAACACCGGGGAGCTGTTTTTT. The whole variable domain, filled in from reference TRBV13 and TRBJ2-2, reads AAGVIQSPRHLIKEKRETATLKCYPIPRHDTVYWYQQGPGQDPQFLISFYEKMQSDKGSIPDRFSAQQFSDYHSELNMSSLELGDSALYFCASSHRAGANTGELFFGEGSRLTVL.

The chain couples TRBV9 to TRBJ2-6; tentative D call: TRBD2 (5 bases). Trimming took 3 bases from V and 2 from J, leaving 9 bases between them. Germline lookup yields CDR1 SGDLS and CDR2 YYNGEE. The CDR3 runs to 15 residues. CDR3: CASSGPRAGANVLTF. CDR3 bases: TGTGCCAGCAGCGGGCCGCGGGCTGGGGCCAACGTCCTGACTTTC.

V usage is TRBV13 and J usage is TRBJ2-1, with a weak D call TRBD1 (5 bases). The length of the CDR3 is 16 residues. Germline V CDR1 and CDR2: PRHDT, FYEKMQ (reference sequence). V lost 4 bases and J 6 bases, leaving 19 bases between the germline ends. In DNA, the CDR3 is TGTGCCAGCAGCTCCAGGACACCAATTGCCTCCAATGAGCAGTTCTTC. Translated: CASSSRTPIASNEQFF.

This sequence joins TRBV28 and TRBJ2-7, with 7 nucleotides matching TRBD2. The CDR3 loop spans 15 amino acids. In germline, CDR1 is MDHEN, CDR2 SYDVKM. J was trimmed by 1 base and V by 6 bases; bases with no gene match: 9. DNA for the CDR3: TGTGCCAGCAGAGTCGGAGGGGAGGGGTCCTACGAGCAGTACTTC. Residues: CASRVGGEGSYEQYF. Variable domain in full (rest from reference TRBV28 and TRBJ2-7): DVKVTQSSRYLVKRTGEKVFLECVQDMDHENMFWYRQDPGLGLRLIYFSYDVKMKEKGDIPEGYSVSREKKERFSLILESASTNQTSMYLCASRVGGEGSYEQYFGPGTRLTVT.

This clone was detected only once. DNA for the CDR3: TGTGCCAGCAGTTTATCGGAGCTACCATCCTACAATGAGCAGTTCTTC. Protein: CASSLSELPSYNEQFF. The chain uses TRBV6-5 and TRBJ2-1; no reliable D call. V lost 4 bases and J lost 1, with 14 bases in between. The CDR3 sequence is 16 residues long. From germline, CDR1 is MNHEY and CDR2 SVGAGI.

This chain connects TRBV7-2 to TRBJ2-7, with TRBD2 identical over 9 bases. Germline CDR1 and CDR2: SGHTA and FQGNSA. CDR3 length: 19 amino acids. V shed 0 bases, J shed 3 bases, and the junction held 15 bases outside the gene matches. The CDR3 nucleotides are TGTGCCAGCAGCTTAGCGCAGAGGGTCGTAGCGGGGGAACTCTACGAGCAGTACTTC. It encodes CASSLAQRVVAGELYEQYF. Combining the CDR3 with reference TRBV7-2 and TRBJ2-7 gives the whole variable domain GAGVSQSPSNKVTEKGKDVELRCDPISGHTALYWYRQSLGQGLEFLIYFQGNSAPDKSGLPSDRFSAERTGGSVSTLTIQRTQQEDSAVYLCASSLAQRVVAGELYEQYFGPGTRLTVT.

This clone is a singleton in its sample. The chain combines TRBV27 with TRBJ1-4; 9 bases agree with TRBD1. Losses at the gene ends were 4 bases for V and 5 bases for J; bases not matched to a gene: 8. The CDR3 length is 16 residues. Germline V gene sequence: CDR1 MNHEY, CDR2 SMNVEV (reference sequence). The CDR3 is CASSSLTGTGNEKLFF. CDR3 nucleotide sequence: TGTGCCAGCAGTTCACTCACCGGGACAGGGAATGAAAAACTGTTTTTT.

The chain combines TRBV29-1 with TRBJ2-1; 9 bases map to TRBD2. V dropped 1 base and J dropped 3; count of bases not matched to a gene: 13. Germline values: CDR1 SQVTM, CDR2 ANQGSEA. This CDR3 is built from 18 residues. The CDR3 reads CSVEGGLAGHFLYNEQFF. The CDR3 DNA follows: TGCAGCGTTGAAGGGGGGCTAGCGGGGCATTTTCTCTACAATGAGCAGTTCTTC.

The gene calls are TRBV27 and TRBJ2-5; a possible D gene is TRBD2 (6 bases). Trimming removed 0 bases from V and 2 bases from J, with 10 bases in between. This CDR3 region has 15 residues. CDR1 MNHEY and CDR2 SMNVEV come from the germline V gene (reference sequence). In nucleotides, the CDR3 is TGTGCCAGCAGTTTATCACGGGGGATTCAAGAGACCCAGTACTTC. It encodes CASSLSRGIQETQYF.

The rearrangement uses TRBV11-3 and TRBJ1-1; TRBD1 matches at 7 bases. This CDR3 is built from 16 residues. V lost 6 bases to trimming and J lost 2 bases; unmatched junction nucleotides: 12. From germline, CDR1 is SGHNT and CDR2 YENEEA. CDR3 DNA sequence: TGTGCCAGCAGTCCTTACGGGGACAGCCTAAACACTGAAGCTTTCTTT. This codes for CASSPYGDSLNTEAFF.

The chain has TRBV4-1 and TRBJ2-7; TRBD1 matches 12 bases. The CDR3 runs to 14 residues. Trimming took 4 bases from V and 6 from J; bases not matched to a gene: 4. Germline assignment: CDR1 MGHRA and CDR2 YSYEKL. CDR3 loop: CASSRGTGGIEQYF. Written as DNA, the CDR3 is TGCGCCAGCAGCCGCGGGACAGGGGGCATCGAGCAGTACTTC.